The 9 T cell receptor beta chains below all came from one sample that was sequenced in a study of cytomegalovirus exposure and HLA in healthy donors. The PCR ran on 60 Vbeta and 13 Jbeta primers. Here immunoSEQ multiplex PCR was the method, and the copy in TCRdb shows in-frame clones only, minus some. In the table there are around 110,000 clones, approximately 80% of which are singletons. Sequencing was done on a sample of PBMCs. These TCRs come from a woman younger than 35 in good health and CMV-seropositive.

The CDR3 here is CASSSRQATYEQYF. DNA for the CDR3: TGCGCCAGCAGCTCAAGACAGGCTACCTACGAGCAGTACTTC. This chain joins TRBV4-1 and TRBJ2-7; D possibly corresponds to TRBD1 (6 bases). The CDR3 has 14 amino acids. The germline V gene has CDR1 MGHRA and CDR2 YSYEKL. Between the trimmed V and J ends, which lost 5 bases and 2 bases, there was a span of 13 bases.

CDR3 amino acids: CASDFIRLINQPQHF. The CDR3 nucleotides read TGTGCCAGCGATTTTATCAGACTGATCAATCAGCCCCAGCATTTT. This chain uses TRBV28 with TRBJ1-5; D not resolved. Germline loops: CDR1 MDHEN, CDR2 SYDVKM. The CDR3 is 15 amino acids. V gave up 8 bases and J gave up 3 bases, with 17 bases separating them. Based on the CDR3 plus reference TRBV28 and TRBJ1-5, the full variable domain is DVKVTQSSRYLVKRTGEKVFLECVQDMDHENMFWYRQDPGLGLRLIYFSYDVKMKEKGDIPEGYSVSREKKERFSLILESASTNQTSMYLCASDFIRLINQPQHFGDGTRLSIL.

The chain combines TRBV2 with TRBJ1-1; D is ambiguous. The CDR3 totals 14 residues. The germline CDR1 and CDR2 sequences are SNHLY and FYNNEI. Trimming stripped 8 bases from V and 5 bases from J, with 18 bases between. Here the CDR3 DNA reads TGTGCCAGCCTCGTTCTGCGGGGTGAGACTGAAGCTTTCTTT. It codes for CASLVLRGETEAFF.

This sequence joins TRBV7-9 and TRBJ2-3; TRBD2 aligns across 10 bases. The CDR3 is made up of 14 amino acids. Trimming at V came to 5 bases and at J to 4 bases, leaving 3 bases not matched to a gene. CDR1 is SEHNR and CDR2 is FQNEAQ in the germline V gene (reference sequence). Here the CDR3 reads CASSPSGSADTQYF. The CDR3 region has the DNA TGTGCCAGCAGCCCTAGCGGGAGCGCAGATACGCAGTATTTT.

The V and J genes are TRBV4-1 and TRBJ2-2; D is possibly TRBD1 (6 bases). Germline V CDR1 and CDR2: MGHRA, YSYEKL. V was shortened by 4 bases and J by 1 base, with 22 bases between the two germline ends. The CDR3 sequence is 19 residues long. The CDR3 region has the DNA TGCGCCAGCAGCCCCAAGCTGTGGGGGCACAGGGAGAACACCGGGGAGCTGTTTTTT. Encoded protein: CASSPKLWGHRENTGELFF.

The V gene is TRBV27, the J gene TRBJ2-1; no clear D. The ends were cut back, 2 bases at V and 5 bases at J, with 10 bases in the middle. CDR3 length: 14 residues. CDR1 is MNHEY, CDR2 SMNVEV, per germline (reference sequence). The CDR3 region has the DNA TGTGCCAGCAGTTTACAGCGAACTAACAATGAGCAGTTCTTC. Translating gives CASSLQRTNNEQFF.

Here the CDR3 DNA reads TGTGCCAGCAGTTGGCGGGGCTCCTACAATGAGCAGTTCTTC. Amino acids: CASSWRGSYNEQFF. The chain employs TRBV6-6 and TRBJ2-1; maybe TRBD2 (6 bases). The CDR3 sequence is 14 residues long. In germline, CDR1 is MNHNY, CDR2 SVGAGI (reference sequence). V lost 4 bases and J 0 bases, leaving 7 bases between the germline ends.

This chain's CDR3 is CASSLDASGSVNEQFF. The CDR3 DNA sequence: TGCGCCAGCAGCTTGGATGCTAGCGGGAGTGTGAATGAGCAGTTCTTC. The gene calls are TRBV5-1 and TRBJ2-1, with TRBD2 matching over 10 bases. The length of the CDR3 is 16 residues. Germline V gene lookup returns CDR1 SGHRS and CDR2 YFSETQ. V was pared by 0 bases and J by 7 bases, with 7 bases of the junction left unmatched.

CDR3 nucleotide sequence: TGTGCCAGTAGTATTCCCCCGAGAAACTATGGCTACACCTTC. Translated: CASSIPPRNYGYTF. The chain uses TRBV19 and TRBJ1-2; D is undetermined. This CDR3 comprises 14 residues. V lost 3 bases, J lost 2 bases, and 10 bases lay in between. Germline V lookup: CDR1 LNHDA, CDR2 SQIVND (reference sequence).